The rows below give T cell receptor beta chains drawn from one sample of a study of graft-versus-host responses after intestinal transplantation. Their specific antigens are unknown. The table came from immunoSEQ multiplex PCR; TCRdb's copy has only in-frame clones and leaves some out. This sample has 80,000 to 95,000 clones, with 75% to 95% found just once. The source material was unstimulated CD8+ T cells sorted from spleen or lymph node cells, sampled before intestinal transplant. The receptors were gathered from a human donor who received an intestinal transplant. Both conserved end residues are part of each CDR3.

J gene,V gene,CDR3 length,CDR3 protein
TRBJ2-7,TRBV7-6,14,CASSSQGAPYEQYF
TRBJ2-1,TRBV6-5,15,CASSTPGPEDNEQFF
TRBJ1-2,TRBV5-5,14,CASSLAGPGYGYTF
TRBJ2-7,TRBV28,14,CASSFIGGRYEQYF
TRBJ1-2,TRBV2,13,CARDPGQSYGYTF
-,TRBV7-6,13,CASSWTGPYEQYF
TRBJ2-7,TRBV5-4,15,CASSLEQGPSYEQYF
TRBJ1-4,TRBV28,13,CATGTSTNEKLFF
TRBJ2-1,TRBV6-1,15,CASSAPSWEFNEQFF
TRBJ1-5,TRBV29-1,14,CSVEDRDTNQPQHF
-,TRBV5-1,15,CASSPLGSGNYEQYF
TRBJ2-3,TRBV19,14,CASSIWGSTDTQYF
TRBJ1-2,TRBV15,18,CATTLLPGRADHQDGYTF
TRBJ1-5,TRBV19,16,CASSELGYYSNQPQHF
TRBJ2-7,TRBV7-6,14,CASSLEAGGDEQYF
TRBJ2-3,TRBV27,15,CASSFARGAGLTQYF
TRBJ2-7,TRBV7-6,14,CASSFGTGGYEQYF
TRBJ2-2,TRBV7-9,15,CASSHSIANTGELFF
TRBJ2-3,TRBV29-1,16,CSVEDLVGKGTDTQYF
TRBJ2-7,TRBV4-3,14,CASSQAGGSYEQYF
TRBJ2-7,TRBV6-6,13,CASSYSGPYEQYF
TRBJ2-7,TRBV5-4,14,CASSSTGDFYEQYF
TRBJ2-2,TRBV9,14,CASSVGGDTGELFF
TRBJ2-5,TRBV4-1,17,CASSQDREHPAGETQYF
TRBJ1-2,TRBV27,15,CASSSNWDRTYGYTF
TRBJ2-5,TRBV6-5,15,CASSYSLSSGETQYF
TRBJ1-2,TRBV5-6,16,CASSLPNRGGEDGYTF
TRBJ1-2,TRBV6-4,13,CASSDGARKDLTF
TRBJ1-2,TRBV6-5,15,CASSWTAFANYGYTF
TRBJ2-5,TRBV7-3,16,CASSVASGGSQETQYF
TRBJ2-2,TRBV4-1,16,CASSQLASGPTGELFF
TRBJ2-7,TRBV2,17,CASSEEGQGPSSYEQYF
TRBJ1-2,TRBV6-1,13,CASSDASSQGYTF
TRBJ2-2,TRBV4-1,14,CASSQDPSPGELFF
TRBJ2-7,TRBV9,14,CASSAGDSLYEQYF
TRBJ2-7,TRBV27,14,CASSLSVSRYEQYF
TRBJ2-1,TRBV11-2,19,CASSSEYRRIAGGPNEQFF
TRBJ2-3,TRBV5-6,15,CASSFPVISTDTQYF
TRBJ2-7,TRBV21-1,17,CASSSPGTGGASNEQYF
TRBJ1-6,TRBV10-3,13,CAISPRWGDRGIF
TRBJ2-1,TRBV7-9,14,CAAPSGLNDNEQFF
TRBJ1-2,TRBV7-9,15,CASSPHRILNYGYTF
TRBJ1-2,TRBV29-1,14,CSVESDNLDYGYTF
TRBJ2-7,TRBV6-8,11,CARMDNYEQYF
TRBJ2-3,TRBV4-1,15,CASSRGLAGKGAQYF
TRBJ2-5,TRBV6-5,15,CASSYFSGFQETQYF
TRBJ2-2,TRBV30,13,CAWAGAGTGELFF
TRBJ2-1,TRBV7-7,14,CASSLEGRHNEQFF
TRBJ2-3,TRBV6-1,20,CASSEIWGLAGSGSADTQYF
TRBJ2-1,TRBV9,17,CASSVERRFSSYNEQFF
TRBJ2-7,TRBV11-3,19,CASSLIGWVLDRTNYEQYF
TRBJ2-5,TRBV5-6,15,CASSLAAVLVETQYF
TRBJ1-5,TRBV2,14,CASSDGQGNQPQHF
TRBJ2-3,TRBV2,16,CASRRGLARGKDTQYF